Listed below are T cell receptor beta chains from one sample, sequenced in a study of PD-L1 blockade in urothelial cancer. The table came from immunoSEQ multiplex PCR; TCRdb's copy has only in-frame clones and leaves some out. This table holds some 120,000 clones, 85% to 90% found once. Material: PBMCs, obtained around atezolizumab (anti-PD-L1) treatment. These receptors were obtained from a man in his sixties with urothelial cancer. CDR3s include the opening cysteine and the closing phenylalanine or tryptophan. A D gene is named only where the DNA matches it firmly. Size values are once, few and many counts, or a class for expanded clones, and some rows have none.

>TRBV13|.|.|TRBJ1-1
TGTGCCAGCAGCTCCTTACAGGGCCTGAACACTGAAGCTTTCTTT
CASSSLQGLNTEAFF
>TRBV28|.|TRBD2|TRBJ2-3
TGTGCCAGCAGTTTGAGCGGGAGGGCTACAGATACGCAGTATTTT
CASSLSGRATDTQYF
>TRBV29-1|.|TRBD1|TRBJ1-2
TGCAGCGACGGAGGACAGGGGGCGGATGTCTACACCTTC
CSDGGQGADVYTF
>TRBV5-4|once|TRBD1|TRBJ2-7
TGTGCCAGCAGCTTTGGCGCGGGACAGGGCCCCTACGAGCAGTACTTC
CASSFGAGQGPYEQYF
>TRBV9|.|TRBD1|TRBJ1-1
TGTGCCAGCGGACAGGGGCAGAGCACTGAAGCTTTCTTT
CASGQGQSTEAFF
>TRBV9|.|TRBD2|TRBJ2-3
TGTGCCAGCAGGAGCGGGGCCCAAACAGATACGCAGTATTTT
CASRSGAQTDTQYF
>TRBV7-2|.|TRBD2|TRBJ2-5
TGTGCCAGCAGCCGCGGCCCTCAGACTAGCGGTGATAGGGCCCAGTACTTC
CASSRGPQTSGDRAQYF
>TRBV27|.|.|TRBJ2-1
TGTGCCAGCAGCCCCTACTCCTACAATGAGCAGTTCTTC
CASSPYSYNEQFF
>TRBV4-2|.|.|TRBJ2-1
TGTGCCAGCAGCCGTTGGGACATTAGCTCCTACAATGAGCAGTTCTTC
CASSRWDISSYNEQFF
>TRBV5-8|.|.|TRBJ1-5
TGTGCCAGCAGCTCAACAACCATACCGGACATACCCCAGCATTTT
CASSSTTIPDIPQHF
>TRBV15|.|.|TRBJ2-7
TGTGCCACCAGCAGGGAGGGAACCTACGAGCAGTACTTC
CATSREGTYEQYF
>TRBV13|.|TRBD1|TRBJ1-1
TGTGCCAGCAGCTCGTACAGGGGGAGGAACACTGAAGCTTTCTTT
CASSSYRGRNTEAFF
>TRBV18|.|.|TRBJ1-5
TGTGCCAGCTCACAGGCAGGGGTTAATCAGCCCCAGCATTTT
CASSQAGVNQPQHF
>TRBV4-1|.|TRBD2|TRBJ2-1
TGCGCCAGCAGCCAAGGGACTAGCGGGAGCAATGAGCAGTTCTTC
CASSQGTSGSNEQFF
>TRBV28|.|.|TRBJ2-3
TGTGCCAGCAGTTTCCCGATAGGAGGACAGTTGCAAGATACGCAGTATTTT
CASSFPIGGQLQDTQYF
>TRBV10-3|.|TRBD1|TRBJ1-5
TGTGCCATCAGTCAGGGGGCCAGGCAGCCCCAGCATTTT
CAISQGARQPQHF
>TRBV19|.|.|TRBJ2-6
TGTGCCAGCTCAGGAACCGGGGCCAACGTCCTGACTTTC
CASSGTGANVLTF
>TRBV9|.|TRBD2|TRBJ2-5
TGTGCCAGCAGCCCGGGACTAGGGGCCCTAAAAGAGACCCAGTACTTC
CASSPGLGALKETQYF
>TRBV19|.|.|TRBJ1-4
TGTGCCAGTAGTATAGGGCCAGCCCAGGGGGAAAAACTGTTTTTT
CASSIGPAQGEKLFF
>TRBV6-4|.|.|TRBJ2-3
TGTGCCAGCAGTGTCGGACAAGAGGCAGATACGCAGTATTTT
CASSVGQEADTQYF
>TRBV15|.|.|TRBJ2-6
TGTGCCACCAGCGGGTCGAGGGCGCTTGGGGCCAACGTCCTGACTTTC
CATSGSRALGANVLTF
>TRBV6-5|.|TRBD2|TRBJ2-7
TGTGCCAGCAGTTACCTAGGAGCGGGAGGGTTCAGCGAGCAGTACTTC
CASSYLGAGGFSEQYF
>TRBV6-5|.|TRBD1|TRBJ1-2
TGTGCCAGCAGCATGGACAGGGCCTATGGCTACACCTTC
CASSMDRAYGYTF
>TRBV18|.|TRBD1|TRBJ1-1
TGTGCCAGCTCAGCCTTACCCCCAGGGGGGAACACTGAAGCTTTCTTT
CASSALPPGGNTEAFF
>TRBV18|.|TRBD2|TRBJ2-3
TGTGCCAGCTCACCAACTAGCGGGGGGGCAACAGATACGCAGTATTTT
CASSPTSGGATDTQYF
>TRBV7-2|.|.|TRBJ1-2
TGTGCCAGCAGCCCCCGACAGGATCTCACTAACTATGGCTACACCTTC
CASSPRQDLTNYGYTF
>TRBV7-6|.|TRBD1|TRBJ2-7
TGTGCCAGCAGCTTCGGGACAGGGGATACCTACGAGCAGTACTTC
CASSFGTGDTYEQYF
>TRBV5-6|.|.|TRBJ2-7
TGTGCCAGCAGCTTGAATTACGGGACATCCAGCTCCTACGAGCAGTACTTC
CASSLNYGTSSSYEQYF
>TRBV5-4|few|TRBD1|TRBJ1-2
TGTGCCAGCAGCTCCGGAGGGGGCTATCTCTATGGCTACACCTTC
CASSSGGGYLYGYTF